The 5 T cell receptor beta chains below all came from one sample that was sequenced in a study of cytomegalovirus exposure and HLA in healthy donors. PCR involved 60 Vbeta and 13 Jbeta primers. Here immunoSEQ multiplex PCR was the method, and the copy in TCRdb shows in-frame clones only, minus some. The sample has around 170,000 clones; around 82% are singletons. Sequences were obtained from PBMCs. Receptors originate from a man between 60 and 75 years old in good health and CMV-seronegative.

This chain links TRBV4-2 with TRBJ2-7; weak D call: TRBD2 (5 bases). This CDR3 is built from 14 residues. The germline V gene has CDR1 LGHNA and CDR2 YNFKEQ. The V end lost 1 base, the J end lost 6 bases, and 13 bases lay between the germline ends. CDR3: CASSQGRGFGEQYF. DNA for the CDR3: TGTGCCAGCAGCCAAGGTAGAGGGTTTGGCGAGCAGTACTTC.

V gene TRBV6-5 combines with J gene TRBJ2-2; 8 nucleotides agree with TRBD1. V was pared by 2 bases and J by 6 bases, with 5 bases of the junction left unmatched. The V gene's germline CDR1 is MNHEY and CDR2 SVGAGI. CDR3 length equals 15 residues. The DNA for the CDR3 is TGTGCCAGCAGTTACCCCGGACAGGGTTCCGGGGAGCTGTTTTTT. This translates into CASSYPGQGSGELFF.

The gene calls are TRBV9 and TRBJ1-4, with D possibly matching TRBD1 (6 bases). Trimming pared 3 bases from V and 8 bases from J, leaving 14 bases between. This CDR3 region has 14 residues. Germline V gene lookup returns CDR1 SGDLS and CDR2 YYNGEE. CDR3 residues: CASSERGGEEKLFF. CDR3 bases: TGTGCCAGCAGCGAAAGGGGGGGGGAGGAAAAACTGTTTTTT.

The rearrangement links TRBV12-1 to TRBJ1-5. TRBV12-1 is a pseudogene segment. The CDR3 has 17 amino acids. The CDR3 region is CASSFGNTRGGGQPQNF. CDR3 bases: TGTGCCAGCAGCTTTGGAAATACCAGGGGCGGGGGTCAGCCCCAGAATTTT.

This rearrangement joins TRBV6-1 to TRBJ1-5, with D hard to call. CDR1 is MNHNS and CDR2 is SASEGT in the germline V gene. Trimming took 1 base from V and 4 from J, leaving 11 bases between them. This CDR3 spans 15 amino acids. The CDR3 spells CASSEVGRGNQPQHF. The CDR3 coding sequence is TGTGCCAGCAGTGAAGTAGGGAGAGGGAATCAGCCCCAGCATTTT.